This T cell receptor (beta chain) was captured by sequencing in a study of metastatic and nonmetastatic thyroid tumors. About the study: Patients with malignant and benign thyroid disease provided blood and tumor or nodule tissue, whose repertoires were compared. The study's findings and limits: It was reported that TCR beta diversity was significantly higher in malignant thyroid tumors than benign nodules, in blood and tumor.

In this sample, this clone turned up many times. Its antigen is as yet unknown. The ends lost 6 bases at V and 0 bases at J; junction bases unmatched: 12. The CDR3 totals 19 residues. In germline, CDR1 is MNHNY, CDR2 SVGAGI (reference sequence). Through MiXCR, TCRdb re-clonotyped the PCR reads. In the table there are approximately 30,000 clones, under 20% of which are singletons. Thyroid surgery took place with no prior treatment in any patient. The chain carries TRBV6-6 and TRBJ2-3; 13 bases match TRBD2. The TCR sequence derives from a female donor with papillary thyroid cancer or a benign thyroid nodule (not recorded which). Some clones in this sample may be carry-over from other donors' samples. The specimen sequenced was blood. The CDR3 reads CASRRLAGGNSASTDTQYF. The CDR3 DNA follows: TGTGCCAGCAGAAGACTAGCGGGAGGCAACTCCGCTAGCACAGATACGCAGTATTTT.